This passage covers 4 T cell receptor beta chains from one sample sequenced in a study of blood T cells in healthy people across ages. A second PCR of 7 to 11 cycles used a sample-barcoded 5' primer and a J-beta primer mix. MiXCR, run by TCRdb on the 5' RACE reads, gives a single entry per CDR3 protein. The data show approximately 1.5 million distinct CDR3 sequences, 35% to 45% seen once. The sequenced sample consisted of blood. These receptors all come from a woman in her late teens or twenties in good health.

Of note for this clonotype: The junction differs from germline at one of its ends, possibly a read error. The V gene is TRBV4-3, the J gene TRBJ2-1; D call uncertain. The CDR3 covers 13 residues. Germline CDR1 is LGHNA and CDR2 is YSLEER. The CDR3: CASSQVVNNERFF. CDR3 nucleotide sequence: TGCGCCAGCAGCCAAGTTGTCAATAATGAGCGGTTCTTC.

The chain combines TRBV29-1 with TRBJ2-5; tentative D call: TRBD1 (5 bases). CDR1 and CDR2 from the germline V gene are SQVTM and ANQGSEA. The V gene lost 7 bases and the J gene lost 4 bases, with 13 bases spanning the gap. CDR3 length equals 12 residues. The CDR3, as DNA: TGCAGCGGCTCAACAGGAGTAGAGACCCAGTACTTC. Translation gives CSGSTGVETQYF.

CDR3 region: CASSLETSDTGELFF. In nucleotides, the CDR3 is TGCGCCAGCAGCTTGGAGACTAGCGACACCGGGGAGCTGTTTTTT. This chain uses TRBV5-1 with TRBJ2-2; TRBD2 matches 8 bases. CDR1 and CDR2 (germline): SGHRS, YFSETQ. This CDR3 is 15 amino acids long. V was clipped by 0 bases and J by 3 bases; unmatched bases: 1.

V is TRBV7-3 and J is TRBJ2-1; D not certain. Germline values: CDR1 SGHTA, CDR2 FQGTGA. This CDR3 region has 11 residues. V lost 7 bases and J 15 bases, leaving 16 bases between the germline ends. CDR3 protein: CASIHSVRRFF. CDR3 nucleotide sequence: TGTGCCAGCATCCATTCAGTACGACGGTTCTTC. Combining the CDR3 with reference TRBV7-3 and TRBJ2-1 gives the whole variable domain GAGVSQTPSNKVTEKGKYVELRCDPISGHTALYWYRQSLGQGPEFLIYFQGTGAADDSGLPNDRFFAVRPEGSVSTLKIQRTERGDSAVYLCASIHSVRRFFGPGTRLTVL.